Listed here is a single T cell receptor (beta chain). Its antigen is unidentified. The CDR3 extends over 16 amino acids. Germline values: CDR1 LNHDA, CDR2 SQIVND (reference sequence). Trimming shortened V by 7 bases and J by 4 bases, and 20 bases separated the two germline ends. TCRdb keeps only in-frame clones here, not all; method: immunoSEQ multiplex PCR. The sample consists of about 130,000 clones, about nine tenths of them appearing once. These data come from a study of T cell responses to AZD1222 COVID-19 vaccine. Overall study findings and caveats: Spike-specific TCR depth and breadth grew after two AZD1222 doses.

The receptor's source is an adult in good health. This chain connects TRBV19 to TRBJ2-1, with D maybe TRBD2 (6 bases). This material consisted of peripheral blood, taken on day 0 of MenACWY control vaccination. The CDR3 DNA reads TGTGCCAGTAACCTCGGCGTGGAGCGGGTTTACAATGAGCAGTTCTTC. Protein product: CASNLGVERVYNEQFF.